A selection of T cell receptor beta chains follows, all from one sample in a study of blood T cells in healthy people across ages. TCRdb independently ran MiXCR on the 5' RACE reads; one entry per CDR3 protein. This sample has about 1.5 million distinct CDR3 sequences; roughly 43% occur once, and the top ten carry 4%. Sequencing input: blood. The source is a young woman in good health. Each CDR3 is given with its conserved first and last residue. Fields, in order: D gene, V gene, J gene, clone size, CDR3 DNA, CDR3 protein. A D gene is named only where the DNA matches it firmly. Clone size is shown for a subset of rows, as once, few, many or a class of expanded clone.

D gene: NA; V gene: TRBV6-1; J gene: TRBJ2-5; clone size: NA; CDR3 DNA: TGTGCCAGCAGTGAGCCCCCCGACACAGCGGAGACCCAGTACTTC; CDR3 protein: CASSEPPDTAETQYF
D gene: TRBD2; V gene: TRBV4-1; J gene: TRBJ2-1; clone size: NA; CDR3 DNA: TGCGCCAGCAGCCAGAAGTCCCCATTGGGAGGGGATACTTACAATGAGCAGTTCTTC; CDR3 protein: CASSQKSPLGGDTYNEQFF
D gene: NA; V gene: TRBV20-1; J gene: TRBJ2-3; clone size: NA; CDR3 DNA: TGCAGTGCTACCCGACAGGGACTTACGCAGTATTTT; CDR3 protein: CSATRQGLTQYF
D gene: NA; V gene: TRBV5-1; J gene: TRBJ1-1; clone size: NA; CDR3 DNA: TGCGCCAGCAGCCGAACGCCGGCAGGGACTGAAGCTTTCTTT; CDR3 protein: CASSRTPAGTEAFF
D gene: NA; V gene: TRBV20-1; J gene: TRBJ2-7; clone size: few; CDR3 DNA: TGCAGTGCTGCTGGCCTGGGGACCTACGAGCAGTACTTC; CDR3 protein: CSAAGLGTYEQYF
D gene: TRBD1; V gene: TRBV29-1; J gene: TRBJ2-1; clone size: NA; CDR3 DNA: TGCAGCGTTATAAACCGGGACAGCAACAATGAGCAGTTCTTC; CDR3 protein: CSVINRDSNNEQFF
D gene: NA; V gene: TRBV15; J gene: TRBJ2-2; clone size: few; CDR3 DNA: TGTGCCACCAGCAGAGGCGGCACGACGTACACCGGGGAGCTGTTTTTT; CDR3 protein: CATSRGGTTYTGELFF
D gene: NA; V gene: TRBV7-9; J gene: TRBJ1-4; clone size: NA; CDR3 DNA: TGTGCCAGCAGCTTTCCCGGGACCGGATATGAAAAACTGTTTTTT; CDR3 protein: CASSFPGTGYEKLFF
D gene: NA; V gene: TRBV6-5; J gene: TRBJ2-5; clone size: NA; CDR3 DNA: TGTGCCAGCAGTTATGCAATACCGGGTGAGACCCAGTACTTC; CDR3 protein: CASSYAIPGETQYF
D gene: NA; V gene: TRBV29-1; J gene: TRBJ2-3; clone size: NA; CDR3 DNA: TGCAGCGTTGGGGGGACCACAGATACGCAGTATTTT; CDR3 protein: CSVGGTTDTQYF
D gene: NA; V gene: TRBV7-9; J gene: TRBJ2-1; clone size: NA; CDR3 DNA: TGTGCCAGCAGCTTAGTTGACAGAGGCTCCTACAATGAGCAGTTCTTC; CDR3 protein: CASSLVDRGSYNEQFF
D gene: NA; V gene: TRBV5-6; J gene: TRBJ1-5; clone size: few; CDR3 DNA: TGTGCCAGCAGCTTCGGGGCGGAGGGAGTAAGGAATCAGCCCCAGCATTTT; CDR3 protein: CASSFGAEGVRNQPQHF
D gene: TRBD2; V gene: TRBV27; J gene: TRBJ2-7; clone size: NA; CDR3 DNA: TGTGCCAGCAGTATTATAGCGGGAGGGCCCTACAATGAGCAGTACTTC; CDR3 protein: CASSIIAGGPYNEQYF
D gene: TRBD2; V gene: TRBV5-1; J gene: TRBJ2-3; clone size: NA; CDR3 DNA: TGCGCCAGCAGCTTGTATACTAGCGGGAGAAACACAGATACGCAGTATTTT; CDR3 protein: CASSLYTSGRNTDTQYF
D gene: NA; V gene: TRBV3-1; J gene: TRBJ2-1; clone size: NA; CDR3 DNA: TGTGCCAGTAGCCAAGACCCCCGCCTAGGGTACAATGAGCAGTTCTTC; CDR3 protein: CASSQDPRLGYNEQFF
D gene: TRBD1; V gene: TRBV6-1; J gene: TRBJ1-5; clone size: few; CDR3 DNA: TGTGCCAGCAGTGAAAGTGATACAGGGGGCCAGCCCCAGCATTTT; CDR3 protein: CASSESDTGGQPQHF
D gene: NA; V gene: TRBV7-8; J gene: TRBJ2-7; clone size: once; CDR3 DNA: TGTGCCAGCAGCCCAGGGGTCTTGGGAAACTACGAGCAGTACTTC; CDR3 protein: CASSPGVLGNYEQYF
D gene: NA; V gene: TRBV27; J gene: TRBJ2-3; clone size: NA; CDR3 DNA: TGTGCCAGCAGCCGCCTGCCGGCTGACGAGGTCGCAGATACGCAGTATTTT; CDR3 protein: CASSRLPADEVADTQYF
D gene: NA; V gene: TRBV6-1; J gene: TRBJ2-7; clone size: few; CDR3 DNA: TGTGCCAGCAGTGATTATGCCGGGACACACTACGAGCAGTACTTC; CDR3 protein: CASSDYAGTHYEQYF
D gene: TRBD1; V gene: TRBV12-3/TRBV12-4; J gene: TRBJ2-7; clone size: NA; CDR3 DNA: TGTGCCAGCAGGCAGGACAGGACCTCCTACGAGCAGTACTTC; CDR3 protein: CASRQDRTSYEQYF
D gene: TRBD2; V gene: TRBV6-4; J gene: TRBJ2-3; clone size: NA; CDR3 DNA: TGTGCCAGCAGTGACTCTCTTAGCGGGGACACAGATACGCAGTATTTT; CDR3 protein: CASSDSLSGDTDTQYF
D gene: NA; V gene: TRBV4-1; J gene: TRBJ1-2; clone size: many; CDR3 DNA: TGCGCCAGCAGCCAGGGGCAGACTAACTATGGCTACACCTTC; CDR3 protein: CASSQGQTNYGYTF
D gene: TRBD2; V gene: TRBV13; J gene: TRBJ2-1; clone size: NA; CDR3 DNA: TGTGCCAGCAGCTTAAAAGGGACTAGCGGGAGAAAAGTTGGCGATGAGCAGTTCTTC; CDR3 protein: CASSLKGTSGRKVGDEQFF
D gene: NA; V gene: TRBV5-1; J gene: TRBJ2-4; clone size: NA; CDR3 DNA: TGCGCCAGCAGCCAAGGACAGCCGATAGCCAAAAACATTCAGTACTTC; CDR3 protein: CASSQGQPIAKNIQYF
D gene: TRBD2; V gene: TRBV7-2; J gene: TRBJ2-7; clone size: NA; CDR3 DNA: TGTGCCAGCACCTCGGCGGGGGTGACCTACAATGAGCAGTACTTC; CDR3 protein: CASTSAGVTYNEQYF
D gene: NA; V gene: TRBV28; J gene: TRBJ2-3; clone size: NA; CDR3 DNA: TGTGCCAGCAGTTGTGGCTACTCAACAGATACGCAGTATTTT; CDR3 protein: CASSCGYSTDTQYF
D gene: NA; V gene: TRBV7-2; J gene: TRBJ1-2; clone size: few; CDR3 DNA: TGTGCCAGCAGCTTAAGCGGGGAGACAGGCGATGGCTACACCTTC; CDR3 protein: CASSLSGETGDGYTF
D gene: TRBD1; V gene: TRBV12-3/TRBV12-4; J gene: TRBJ1-1; clone size: NA; CDR3 DNA: TGTGCCAGCAGTGGACAGGCCGAAGCTTTCTTT; CDR3 protein: CASSGQAEAFF
D gene: NA; V gene: TRBV5-1; J gene: TRBJ2-1; clone size: NA; CDR3 DNA: TGCGCCAGCAATCCCACAGGCTCCTACAATGAGCAGTTCTTC; CDR3 protein: CASNPTGSYNEQFF